This TCR beta chain was documented in a study of human T cells and chemical hapten exposure. The CDR3 extends over 15 amino acids. The germline CDR1 and CDR2 sequences are LGHNA and YNFKEQ. Trimming left V 0 bases short and J 1 base short, with 9 bases between. Via MiXCR, TCRdb re-called the RACE reads, giving one row per CDR3 protein. The sample gives about 80,000 distinct CDR3 sequences, around 9.6% of which show up once; about 2.3% is in the top ten. This clonotype has ten or more counts. Regarding time point: patch test 2, 6 weeks after DPC sensitization. Treatment here: therapeutic diphenylcyclopropenone sensitization with weekly scalp DPC.

This material consisted of whole blood, taken in connection with sensitization to the hapten diphenylcyclopropenone (DPC). The V gene is TRBV4-2, the J gene TRBJ1-1, with no clear D. The receptor was derived from a young woman with alopecia areata. Some clones in this sample may be carry-over from other donors' samples. The CDR3 here is CASSQDPRRNTEAFF. The DNA for the CDR3 is TGTGCCAGCAGCCAAGATCCTCGTCGGAACACTGAAGCTTTCTTT.